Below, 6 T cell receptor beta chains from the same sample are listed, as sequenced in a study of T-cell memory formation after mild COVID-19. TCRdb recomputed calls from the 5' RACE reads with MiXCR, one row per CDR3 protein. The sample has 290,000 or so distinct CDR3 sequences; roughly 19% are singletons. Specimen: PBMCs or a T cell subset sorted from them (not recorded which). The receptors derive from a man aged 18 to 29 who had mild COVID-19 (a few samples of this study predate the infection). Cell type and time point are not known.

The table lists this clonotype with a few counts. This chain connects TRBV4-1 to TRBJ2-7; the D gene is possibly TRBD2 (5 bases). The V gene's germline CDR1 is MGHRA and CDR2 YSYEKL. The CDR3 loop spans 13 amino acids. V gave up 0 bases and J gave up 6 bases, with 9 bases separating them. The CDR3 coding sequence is TGCGCCAGCAGCCAAGATTGGACTCCCGAGCAGTACTTC. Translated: CASSQDWTPEQYF.

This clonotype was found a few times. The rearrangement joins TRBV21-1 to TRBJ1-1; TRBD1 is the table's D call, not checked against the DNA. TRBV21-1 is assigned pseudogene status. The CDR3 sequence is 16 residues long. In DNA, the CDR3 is TGTGCCAGCAGCAAAAAAAAGGACAGGGCCAACACTGAAGCTTTCTTT. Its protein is CASSKKKDRANTEAFF.

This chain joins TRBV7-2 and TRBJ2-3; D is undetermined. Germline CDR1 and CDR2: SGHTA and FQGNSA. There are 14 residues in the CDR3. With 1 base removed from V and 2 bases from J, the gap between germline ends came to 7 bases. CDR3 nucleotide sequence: TGTGCCAGCAGCTTAGGATTGTTCACAGATACGCAGTATTTT. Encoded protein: CASSLGLFTDTQYF.

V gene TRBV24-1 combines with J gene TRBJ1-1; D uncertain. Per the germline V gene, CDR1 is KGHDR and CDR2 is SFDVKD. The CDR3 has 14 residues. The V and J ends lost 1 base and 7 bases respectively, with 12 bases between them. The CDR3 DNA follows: TGTGCCACCAGTGATTTACGCGACCTCAATGAAGCTTTCTTT. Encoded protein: CATSDLRDLNEAFF.

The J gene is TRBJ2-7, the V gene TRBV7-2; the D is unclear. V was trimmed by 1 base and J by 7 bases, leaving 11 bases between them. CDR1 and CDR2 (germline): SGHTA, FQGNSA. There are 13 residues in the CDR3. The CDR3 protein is CASSLERRAEQYF. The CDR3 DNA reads TGTGCCAGCAGCTTAGAGAGGCGCGCAGAGCAGTACTTC.

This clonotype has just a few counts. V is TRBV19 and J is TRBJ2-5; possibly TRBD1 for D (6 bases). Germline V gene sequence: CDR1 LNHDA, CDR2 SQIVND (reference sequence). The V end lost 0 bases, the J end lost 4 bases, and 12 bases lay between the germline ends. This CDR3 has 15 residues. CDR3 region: CASSIDRIGGETQYF. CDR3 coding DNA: TGTGCCAGTAGTATAGATCGGATAGGGGGAGAGACCCAGTACTTC.